The clone carrying this TCR beta chain has a count of ten or more. The germline gives CDR1 MDHEN, CDR2 SYDVKM. The germline V and J ends were trimmed by 7 bases and 6 bases, with 20 bases remaining between them. CDR3 size: 15 residues. This entry comes from a study of tumor-infiltrating lymphocytes in oesophageal squamous cell carcinoma. Via MiXCR, TCRdb re-called the PCR reads, giving one row per CDR3 protein. This table holds 15,000 to 20,000 distinct CDR3 sequences, approximately 43% found once. The chain uses TRBV28 and TRBJ2-3; D gene uncertain. Sample: blood. The TCR comes from a female donor with esophageal squamous cell carcinoma. The CDR3 sequence is CASTENSPGLDTQYF. DNA of the CDR3: TGTGCCAGCACCGAGAATTCACCCGGGTTGGATACGCAGTATTTT.